One sample yielded the 23 T cell receptor beta chains listed below, sequenced in a study of technical replicates of blood from a few donors. Here immunoSEQ multiplex PCR was the method, and the copy in TCRdb shows in-frame clones only, minus some. The repertoire has 65,000 to 90,000 clones, 85% to 95% of them found once; the top ten carry less than 0.3%. Sequencing was done on a sample of T cells isolated from PBMCs. The receptors come from a human donor in good health.

This rearrangement joins TRBV10-3 to TRBJ2-1, with 9 positions matching TRBD1. Germline assignment: CDR1 ENHRY and CDR2 SYGVKD. V shed 4 bases, J shed 3 bases, and the junction held 1 base outside the gene matches. The CDR3 loop spans 14 amino acids. The CDR3 sequence: CAISGQGGYNEQFF. In DNA form, the CDR3 reads TGTGCCATCAGTGGACAGGGGGGCTACAATGAGCAGTTCTTC.

This clone showed up just once. V gene TRBV7-9 combines with J gene TRBJ1-1, with TRBD1 as a possible D gene (6 bases). This CDR3 contains 13 residues. The V end lost 3 bases, the J end lost 6 bases, and 11 bases lay between the germline ends. Germline CDR1 SEHNR, CDR2 FQNEAQ (reference sequence). The CDR3 DNA sequence: TGTGCCAGCAGCTTGGAACAGGGACCTGAAGCTTTCTTT. Translating it yields CASSLEQGPEAFF. The full variable domain, completed using reference TRBV7-9 and TRBJ1-1, is DTGVSQNPRHKITKRGQNVTFRCDPISEHNRLYWYRQTLGQGPEFLTYFQNEAQLEKSRLLSDRFSAERPKGSFSTLEIQRTEQGDSAMYLCASSLEQGPEAFFGQGTRLTVV.

This chain connects TRBV13 to TRBJ2-5, with 8 bases matching TRBD1. From germline, CDR1 is PRHDT and CDR2 FYEKMQ (reference sequence). The CDR3 contains 16 residues. V gave up 4 bases and J gave up 4 bases; unmatched junction bases: 11. In DNA, the CDR3 is TGTGCCAGCAGCTCCCTCTTGGGCAGGGGGCCAGAGACCCAGTACTTC. Amino acids: CASSSLLGRGPETQYF.

This chain joins TRBV28 and TRBJ1-1, with D possibly TRBD1 on 5 matching bases. The ends were cut back, 6 bases at V and 7 bases at J, with 18 bases in the middle. This CDR3 has 14 residues. Germline-derived CDR1 and CDR2 are MDHEN and SYDVKM. CDR3 amino acids: CASSSRQRHLEAFF. DNA for the CDR3: TGTGCCAGCAGCTCCAGACAGAGACACCTTGAAGCTTTCTTT.

The rearrangement uses TRBV14 and TRBJ1-1, with D possibly TRBD1 on 6 matching bases. The CDR3 sequence is 15 residues long. V was cut by 1 base and J by 4 bases, with 13 bases left in between. Germline CDR1 and CDR2: SGHDN and FVKESK. CDR3 DNA sequence: TGTGCCAGCAGCCAAGCGGGGGGCAGGGGCACTGAAGCTTTCTTT. Its translation: CASSQAGGRGTEAFF.

The chain uses TRBV6-5 and TRBJ2-7, with a tentative D call TRBD2 (6 bases). CDR3 length: 14 amino acids. V was cut by 7 bases and J by 2 bases, with 15 bases left in between. The germline CDR1 and CDR2 sequences are MNHEY and SVGAGI. The CDR3 sequence is CASIPWLAAYEQYF. Here the CDR3 DNA reads TGTGCCAGCATTCCATGGTTAGCGGCCTACGAGCAGTACTTC.

The chain recombines TRBV4-1 with TRBJ1-3, with D unresolved. The length of the CDR3 is 16 residues. V was pared by 0 bases and J by 3 bases, with 12 bases between. Germline lookup yields CDR1 MGHRA and CDR2 YSYEKL. The DNA for the CDR3 is TGCGCCAGCAGCCAAGACGGGATGGGTCGTGGAAACACCATATATTTT. It yields the protein CASSQDGMGRGNTIYF.

The chain has TRBV29-1 and TRBJ1-2, with D tentatively TRBD1 (5 bases). V was clipped by 5 bases and J by 1 base, with 11 bases between them. The CDR3 is 13 residues long. The germline gives CDR1 SQVTM, CDR2 ANQGSEA. The CDR3 DNA sequence: TGCAGCGTTACCATACAGGATAACTATGGCTACACCTTC. Residues: CSVTIQDNYGYTF.

The V gene is TRBV15, the J gene TRBJ2-1; 11 nucleotides line up with TRBD1. V dropped 2 bases and J dropped 7; count of bases not matched to a gene: 7. Germline CDR1 and CDR2: LNHNV and YYDKDF (reference sequence). The CDR3 sequence is 16 residues long. CDR3 bases: TGTGCCACCAGCAGATCCGCCGGACAGGGGGCGAATGAGCAGTTCTTC. Translation gives CATSRSAGQGANEQFF.

This chain connects TRBV11-2 to TRBJ1-3, with D unresolved. CDR3 length: 16 amino acids. Germline CDR1 reads SGHAT; CDR2 reads FQNNGV. The V and J ends lost 4 bases and 2 bases respectively, with 15 bases between them. This CDR3 reads CASSSIILPPGNTIYF. For the CDR3, the DNA is TGTGCCAGCAGCTCAATAATACTTCCCCCTGGAAACACCATATATTTT.

The V gene is TRBV6-1, the J gene TRBJ2-3; 12 bases map to TRBD2. CDR1 and CDR2 from the germline V gene are MNHNS and SASEGT. V lost 3 bases to trimming and J lost 5 bases; unmatched junction nucleotides: 15. This CDR3 has 19 amino acids. CDR3 in DNA: TGTGCCAGCAGTGACCCCCTTAGGACTAGCGGGACCCAGGGAGATACGCAGTATTTT. Translating gives CASSDPLRTSGTQGDTQYF.

The chain couples TRBV5-1 to TRBJ1-1; possibly TRBD1 for D (5 bases). This CDR3 is 16 amino acids long. CDR1 is SGHRS and CDR2 is YFSETQ in the germline V gene. V was pared by 1 base and J by 1 base, with 14 bases between. The CDR3 nucleotides read TGCGCCAGCAGCTTGAGGAGGGGTGGGGAGAACACTGAAGCTTTCTTT. Translated: CASSLRRGGENTEAFF.

The chain joins TRBV4-2 to TRBJ2-6, with 7 bases identical to TRBD1. This CDR3 spans 18 amino acids. Trimming removed 0 bases from V and 4 bases from J; junction bases left unmatched: 9. CDR1 and CDR2 (germline): LGHNA, YNFKEQ. CDR3 residues: CASSQEGTVGSGANVLTF. The CDR3 nucleotides are TGTGCCAGCAGCCAAGAAGGGACAGTAGGATCCGGGGCCAACGTCCTGACTTTC.

The chain has TRBV7-3 and TRBJ2-7; a possible D gene is TRBD1 (6 bases). The CDR3 contains 15 residues. CDR1 is SGHTA, CDR2 FQGTGA, per germline. V lost 5 bases to trimming and J lost 6 bases, with 20 bases between them. Here the CDR3 reads CASSPHKGGLPEQYF. CDR3 bases: TGTGCCAGCAGCCCACATAAAGGGGGTCTTCCCGAGCAGTACTTC.

The chain combines TRBV30 with TRBJ2-1; TRBD2 aligns across 12 bases. There are 15 residues in the CDR3. Germline V gene data show CDR1 as GTSNPN and CDR2 as SVGIG (reference sequence). With 3 bases clipped from V and 7 bases from J, the junction kept 7 bases outside the gene matches. The CDR3 reads CAWSRGLAGKNEQFF. The CDR3 nucleotides are TGTGCCTGGAGCCGAGGACTAGCGGGGAAGAATGAGCAGTTCTTC.

The chain employs TRBV7-9 and TRBJ2-5; D is possibly TRBD2 (5 bases). V shed 5 bases and J shed 2 bases, with 12 bases lying between them. CDR3 length: 14 residues. Germline lookup yields CDR1 SEHNR and CDR2 FQNEAQ (reference sequence). CDR3: CASSQRTLQETQYF. DNA for the CDR3: TGTGCCAGCAGCCAAAGGACTTTACAAGAGACCCAGTACTTC.

The chain uses TRBV6-6 and TRBJ1-1; D gene ambiguous. In germline, CDR1 is MNHNY, CDR2 SVGAGI (reference sequence). Trimming took off 0 bases at V and 3 bases at J, with 8 bases between the two ends. This CDR3 has 14 residues. Here the CDR3 reads CASSYSIRDTEAFF. In DNA form, the CDR3 reads TGTGCCAGCAGTTACTCAATCCGGGACACTGAAGCTTTCTTT.

The chain carries TRBV28 and TRBJ2-7; 8 bases align to TRBD1. V lost 6 bases and J lost 4; bases outside the gene matches: 11. From germline, CDR1 is MDHEN and CDR2 SYDVKM. The CDR3 runs to 15 residues. The CDR3 bases are TGTGCCAGCAGGATACGACAGGGGCCTAGGTACGAGCAGTACTTC. As protein: CASRIRQGPRYEQYF.

The chain combines TRBV9 with TRBJ1-1; D perhaps matches TRBD1 (5 bases). Germline values: CDR1 SGDLS, CDR2 YYNGEE. The CDR3 loop spans 14 amino acids. V lost 0 bases to trimming and J lost 4 bases, with 10 bases between them. In DNA, the CDR3 is TGTGCCAGCAGCGTAGCCACCGGGGGCACTGAAGCTTTCTTT. Amino acid sequence: CASSVATGGTEAFF.

The V gene is TRBV27, the J gene TRBJ2-7, with 8 bases identical to TRBD2. J gave up 5 bases and V 11 bases, and 11 bases lay outside the gene matches. CDR3 length: 13 amino acids. Germline V CDR1 and CDR2: MNHEY, SMNVEV (reference sequence). CDR3 bases: TGTGCCTGCGGGGGTAGCGGGGTTCACGAGCAGTACTTC. It specifies CACGGSGVHEQYF.

This sequence joins TRBV5-8 and TRBJ1-2; D remains unclear. V lost 2 bases and J 4 bases, leaving 18 bases between the germline ends. Germline loops: CDR1 SGHTS, CDR2 YDEGEE. The CDR3 totals 16 residues. CDR3 sequence: CASSFSSVGGLYGYTF. The CDR3 DNA sequence: TGTGCCAGCAGCTTCTCCTCTGTCGGCGGACTCTATGGCTACACCTTC.

The gene calls are TRBV19 and TRBJ1-1; D is perhaps TRBD1 (6 bases). This CDR3 has 15 amino acids. V was trimmed by 4 bases and J by 3 bases, leaving 15 bases between them. Germline-derived CDR1 and CDR2 are LNHDA and SQIVND (reference sequence). This CDR3 is CASSNPGTPYTEAFF. The DNA for the CDR3 is TGTGCCAGTAGTAACCCCGGGACACCCTACACTGAAGCTTTCTTT.

V gene TRBV2 combines with J gene TRBJ2-5; D perhaps matches TRBD2 (5 bases). Trimming removed 0 bases at V and 1 base at J, with 9 bases between. Germline V gene data show CDR1 as SNHLY and CDR2 as FYNNEI. This CDR3 has 15 residues. CDR3 nucleotides: TGTGCCAGCAGTGAAGCTCGGGGTCTCCAAGAGACCCAGTACTTC. Protein: CASSEARGLQETQYF. Based on the CDR3 plus reference TRBV2 and TRBJ2-5, the full variable domain is EPEVTQTPSHQVTQMGQEVILRCVPISNHLYFYWYRQILGQKVEFLVSFYNNEISEKSEIFDDQFSVERPDGSNFTLKIRSTKLEDSAMYFCASSEARGLQETQYFGPGTRLLVL.